Shown below are 32 T cell receptor beta chains from a single sample sequenced in a study of T cell responses to AZD1222 COVID-19 vaccine. Profiling relied on immunoSEQ multiplex PCR, and the TCRdb table lists in-frame clones only, not all of them. The sample contains 79,000 or so clones, around 90% of which appear only once. The source was peripheral blood, collected 28 days after the second AZD1222 dose. Every receptor here comes from an adult who received the AZD1222 COVID-19 vaccine.

The genes are TRBV4-1 and TRBJ1-5, with D possibly being TRBD1 (6 bases). Germline CDR1 and CDR2: MGHRA and YSYEKL. The CDR3 is 15 amino acids. Deletions cut 2 bases from V and 6 bases from J, with 14 bases between. The CDR3 reads CASSQLAGVGQPQHF. The CDR3 bases are TGCGCCAGCAGCCAACTGGCAGGGGTTGGTCAGCCCCAGCATTTT.

The rearrangement joins TRBV30 to TRBJ1-5; D gene ambiguous. V dropped 0 bases and J dropped 4 bases, with 10 bases sitting between them. Germline V lookup: CDR1 GTSNPN, CDR2 SVGIG (reference sequence). This CDR3 comprises 14 residues. In DNA, the CDR3 is TGTGCCTGGAGTGTAACCCGGAGGAATCAGCCCCAGCATTTT. This gives the protein CAWSVTRRNQPQHF.

The J gene is TRBJ2-2, the V gene TRBV18; no clear D. Germline V gene data show CDR1 as KGHSH and CDR2 as LQKENI. The V and J ends lost 0 bases and 3 bases respectively, with 11 bases between them. The CDR3 is made up of 16 amino acids. DNA of the CDR3: TGTGCCAGCTCACCACCGTCTGGAGATGACACCGGGGAGCTGTTTTTT. It specifies CASSPPSGDDTGELFF.

J is TRBJ1-5 and V is TRBV30; D ambiguous. This CDR3 spans 15 amino acids. Trimming pared 1 base from V and 4 bases from J, leaving 14 bases between. Germline-derived CDR1 and CDR2 are GTSNPN and SVGIG (reference sequence). The CDR3 nucleotides read TGTGCCTGGAGTGATAGGGAAGTGGGGAATCAGCCCCAGCATTTT. Amino acids: CAWSDREVGNQPQHF.

The CDR3: CASSDRGALTTEAFF. The CDR3 nucleotides read TGTGCCAGCAGTGATCGGGGGGCGCTTACTACTGAAGCTTTCTTT. The chain links TRBV6-1 to TRBJ1-1; TRBD1 is a possible D gene (6 bases). In germline, CDR1 is MNHNS, CDR2 SASEGT. The CDR3 totals 15 residues. V was shortened by 3 bases and J by 5 bases, with 16 bases between the two germline ends.

The V gene is TRBV27, the J gene TRBJ2-3; D uncertain. V lost 2 bases and J lost 3, with 9 bases in between. The germline CDR1 and CDR2 sequences are MNHEY and SMNVEV (reference sequence). This CDR3 region has 14 residues. This CDR3 reads CASSLTPRTDTQYF. The CDR3 nucleotides are TGTGCCAGCAGTTTAACACCAAGGACAGATACGCAGTATTTT.

V usage is TRBV6-5 and J usage is TRBJ1-4, with TRBD1 identical over 7 bases. The CDR3 spans 15 residues. Germline-derived CDR1 and CDR2 are MNHEY and SVGAGI. With V trimmed by 6 bases and J by 3 bases, 7 bases remained unmatched. The CDR3 reads CASRATGLANEKLFF. The CDR3 DNA is TGTGCCAGCAGGGCGACAGGGTTGGCTAATGAAAAACTGTTTTTT.

The chain combines TRBV7-9 with TRBJ1-2; 7 positions match TRBD1. Trimming cost V 5 bases and J 6 bases; bases outside gene matches: 9. The CDR3 runs 14 residues. The V gene's germline CDR1 is SEHNR and CDR2 FQNEAQ (reference sequence). The CDR3 bases are TGTGCCAGCAGCGAGGACAGGACCCTTGATGGCTACACCTTC. It specifies CASSEDRTLDGYTF.

This clone came up once. The J gene is TRBJ1-4, the V gene TRBV28, with D hard to call. The CDR3 is 15 residues long. Per germline, CDR1 MDHEN and CDR2 SYDVKM. Trimming stripped 1 base from V and 3 bases from J, with 9 bases between. This chain's CDR3 is CASSLSGAANEKLFF. The CDR3 coding sequence is TGTGCCAGCAGTTTATCAGGCGCGGCTAATGAAAAACTGTTTTTT.

CDR3 bases: TGTGCCAGCAGGAGGGACAGCGTCTCTGGAAACACCATATATTTT. Protein product: CASRRDSVSGNTIYF. This chain joins TRBV6-5 and TRBJ1-3; 7 bases fit TRBD1. V lost 6 bases and J lost 0; bases outside the gene matches: 5. The CDR3 is 15 amino acids. Germline V gene data show CDR1 as MNHEY and CDR2 as SVGAGI.

The rearrangement links TRBV7-9 to TRBJ2-7, with TRBD1 matching 9 bases. The CDR3 sequence is 13 residues long. Germline lookup yields CDR1 SEHNR and CDR2 FQNEAQ (reference sequence). The junction had 1 base not matched to a gene; V was cut back by 1 base and J by 6 bases. The CDR3 reads CASSLGTGAEQYF. In DNA form, the CDR3 reads TGTGCCAGCAGCTTAGGGACAGGGGCCGAGCAGTACTTC.

This clone was detected only a few times. The J gene is TRBJ2-3, the V gene TRBV6-4; D is undetermined. Germline V CDR1 and CDR2: MRHNA, SNTAGT. The CDR3 contains 16 residues. Trimming removed 0 bases at V and 2 bases at J, with 12 bases between. In DNA, the CDR3 is TGTGCCAGCAGTGACTCTCCGACGAAGGCCACAGATACGCAGTATTTT. The encoded protein is CASSDSPTKATDTQYF.

The V and J genes are TRBV5-1 and TRBJ1-2; a weak D match, TRBD1 (6 bases). Germline CDR1 SGHRS, CDR2 YFSETQ. This CDR3 comprises 14 residues. The ends were cut back, 0 bases at V and 11 bases at J, with 17 bases in the middle. The CDR3 sequence is CASSLADSAGGYTF. CDR3 in DNA: TGCGCCAGCAGCTTGGCGGACAGCGCGGGAGGTTACACCTTC.

V and J are TRBV10-3 and TRBJ1-3; TRBD1 agrees at 9 bases. The CDR3 covers 16 residues. Germline loops: CDR1 ENHRY, CDR2 SYGVKD. J was trimmed by 2 bases and V by 5 bases; bases with no gene match: 7. The chain's CDR3 is CAISPDRGRTGNTIYF. In nucleotides, the CDR3 is TGTGCCATCAGTCCGGACAGGGGAAGAACTGGAAACACCATATATTTT.

This chain joins TRBV11-2 and TRBJ2-1; 8 bases map to TRBD1. The trim removed 4 bases at V and 7 bases at J, leaving 6 bases unmatched. There are 14 residues in the CDR3. The germline V gene encodes CDR1 SGHAT and CDR2 FQNNGV. The CDR3 bases are TGTGCCAGCAGCTCACAGGGGGTCGGGAATGAGCAGTTCTTC. It codes for CASSSQGVGNEQFF.

V and J are TRBV7-2 and TRBJ1-5; D remains ambiguous. V was trimmed by 5 bases and J by 4 bases, leaving 6 bases between them. CDR3 length: 12 residues. Per the germline V gene, CDR1 is SGHTA and CDR2 is FQGNSA. CDR3 sequence (DNA): TGTGCCAGCAGCCAGAGAAATCAGCCCCAGCATTTT. It encodes CASSQRNQPQHF.

V gene TRBV28 combines with J gene TRBJ2-7, with TRBD1 matching 10 bases. The germline V gene encodes CDR1 MDHEN and CDR2 SYDVKM. V shed 1 base, J shed 3 bases, and the junction held 6 bases outside the gene matches. This CDR3 has 16 amino acids. This CDR3 is CASSLYPGTGDYEQYF. In nucleotides, the CDR3 is TGTGCCAGCAGTTTATATCCCGGGACAGGGGACTACGAGCAGTACTTC.

CDR3 sequence: CASGRGQGASRLQPQHF. In DNA, the CDR3 is TGTGCCAGCGGAAGGGGACAGGGGGCGAGTCGTCTTCAGCCCCAGCATTTT. The chain combines TRBV2 with TRBJ1-5, with 12 positions matching TRBD1. The CDR3 sequence is 17 residues long. The junction had 14 bases not matched to a gene; V was cut back by 8 bases and J by 6 bases. Looked up from germline, CDR1 is SNHLY and CDR2 is FYNNEI.

The chain employs TRBV6-6 and TRBJ2-5; 8 bases align to TRBD2. V dropped 4 bases and J dropped 2; count of bases not matched to a gene: 9. Germline V gene sequence: CDR1 MNHNY, CDR2 SVGAGI (reference sequence). CDR3 length: 16 amino acids. The CDR3 DNA reads as TGTGCCAGCAGTTCGGGGATAGCGGGGAAGCAAGAGACCCAGTACTTC. It yields the protein CASSSGIAGKQETQYF.

This chain uses TRBV18 with TRBJ1-4; 9 bases align to TRBD1. V shed 5 bases, J shed 5 bases, and the junction held 6 bases outside the gene matches. The V gene's germline CDR1 is KGHSH and CDR2 LQKENI. CDR3 length: 15 amino acids. CDR3 in amino acids: CASSVRTGANEKLFF. CDR3 nucleotide sequence: TGTGCCAGCTCAGTACGGACAGGGGCGAATGAAAAACTGTTTTTT.

The rearrangement uses TRBV4-3 and TRBJ2-3, with 12 nucleotides matching TRBD2. The length of the CDR3 is 18 residues. The V and J ends lost 1 base and 2 bases, in that order; junction bases with no gene match: 7. CDR1 LGHNA and CDR2 YSLEER come from the germline V gene. CDR3 in amino acids: CASSQGLAGGPVTDTQYF. In DNA, the CDR3 is TGCGCCAGCAGCCAAGGGCTAGCGGGGGGGCCTGTCACAGATACGCAGTATTTT.

This chain connects TRBV12-3 or TRBV12-4 to TRBJ2-7; D might be TRBD2 (6 bases). The CDR3 length is 13 residues. V was pared by 3 bases and J by 6 bases, with 12 bases between. In DNA, the CDR3 is TGTGCCAGCAGTTTTGTACTAGCACGCGAGCAGTACTTC. It translates to CASSFVLAREQYF.

The genes are TRBV28 and TRBJ1-3; D unresolved. Germline V gives CDR1 MDHEN, CDR2 SYDVKM. CDR3 size: 14 residues. The V end lost 8 bases, the J end lost 7 bases, and 18 bases lay between the germline ends. CDR3 DNA: TGTGCCAGCCAACGATCTCCTTCCGGGAACACCATATATTTT. Encoded protein: CASQRSPSGNTIYF.

The chain joins TRBV27 to TRBJ1-5; 7 bases match TRBD1. CDR3 size: 14 residues. The germline CDR1 and CDR2 sequences are MNHEY and SMNVEV (reference sequence). Germline trimming cut 5 bases from V and 7 bases from J; bases unmatched to any gene: 8. CDR3 loop: CASSQTGSGQPQHF. The CDR3 DNA is TGTGCCAGCAGTCAGACAGGGTCGGGGCAGCCCCAGCATTTT.

This chain links TRBV5-6 with TRBJ2-2, with 10 bases matching TRBD1. The germline CDR1 and CDR2 sequences are SGHDT and YYEEEE. Trimming removed 2 bases from V and 5 bases from J; junction bases left unmatched: 6. CDR3 length: 16 residues. In DNA form, the CDR3 reads TGTGCCAGCAGCTTCTCCGGGACAGGGGTTACCGGGGAGCTGTTTTTT. Protein product: CASSFSGTGVTGELFF.

The chain recombines TRBV19 with TRBJ2-1, with a weak D call TRBD1 (6 bases). V was pared by 5 bases and J by 7 bases, with 15 bases between. The CDR3 runs 14 residues. Germline CDR1 reads LNHDA; CDR2 reads SQIVND (reference sequence). The chain's CDR3 is CASSVWGRGNEQFF. The CDR3 DNA reads as TGTGCCAGTAGTGTCTGGGGGCGTGGGAATGAGCAGTTCTTC.

The rearrangement uses TRBV3-1 (or the pseudogene TRBV3-2) and TRBJ1-1; tentatively, D is TRBD1 (5 bases). This CDR3 contains 15 residues. V lost 3 bases and J lost 8, with 19 bases in between. The germline V gene has CDR1 LGHDT and CDR2 YNNKEL (reference sequence). Written as DNA, the CDR3 is TGTGCCAGCAGCCAGGGACCCGGGCCAGTCCCCGAAGCTTTCTTT. This gives the protein CASSQGPGPVPEAFF.

The chain uses TRBV27 and TRBJ1-2; D may be TRBD1 (5 bases). V was pared by 3 bases and J by 7 bases, with 9 bases between. The CDR3 runs to 12 residues. Germline assignment: CDR1 MNHEY and CDR2 SMNVEV (reference sequence). The chain's CDR3 is CASSFLGAGYTF. Here the CDR3 DNA reads TGTGCCAGCAGTTTTCTTGGGGCTGGCTACACCTTC.

CDR3 sequence: CASSAPGASYEQYV. In DNA form, the CDR3 reads TGTGCCAGCAGCGCGCCCGGGGCCTCCTACGAGCAGTACGTC. The genes are TRBV5-4 and TRBJ2-7; D may correspond to TRBD1 or TRBD2 (5 bases each). V lost 4 bases to trimming and J lost 0 bases, with 11 bases between them. The CDR3 has 14 residues. Per germline, CDR1 SGHNT and CDR2 YYREEE (reference sequence).

The chain couples TRBV10-1 to TRBJ1-2, with no clear D. V lost 6 bases, J lost 4 bases, and 18 bases lay in between. Germline lookup yields CDR1 WNHNN and CDR2 SYGVQD (reference sequence). The CDR3 contains 15 residues. For the CDR3, the DNA is TGCGCCAGCAGCCTCGCTACCGGGCGAAGCTATGGCTACACCTTC. Protein sequence: CASSLATGRSYGYTF.

This clone has only one observation. The V gene is TRBV6-5, the J gene TRBJ2-7; TRBD1 is a possible D gene (6 bases). V was cut by 10 bases and J by 3 bases, with 19 bases left in between. The CDR3 runs 14 residues. CDR1 and CDR2 from the germline V gene are MNHEY and SVGAGI. CDR3 residues: CAILGGQPYYEQYF. In DNA, the CDR3 is TGTGCCATTTTAGGGGGACAACCGTACTACGAGCAGTACTTC.

This rearrangement joins TRBV27 to TRBJ1-1; D gene uncertain. CDR1 and CDR2 (germline): MNHEY, SMNVEV (reference sequence). This CDR3 is 14 amino acids long. Deletions cut 4 bases from V and 1 base from J, with 10 bases between. The CDR3 loop reads CASSSPLRNTEAFF. CDR3 DNA sequence: TGTGCCAGCAGTTCCCCTCTGAGGAACACTGAAGCTTTCTTT.